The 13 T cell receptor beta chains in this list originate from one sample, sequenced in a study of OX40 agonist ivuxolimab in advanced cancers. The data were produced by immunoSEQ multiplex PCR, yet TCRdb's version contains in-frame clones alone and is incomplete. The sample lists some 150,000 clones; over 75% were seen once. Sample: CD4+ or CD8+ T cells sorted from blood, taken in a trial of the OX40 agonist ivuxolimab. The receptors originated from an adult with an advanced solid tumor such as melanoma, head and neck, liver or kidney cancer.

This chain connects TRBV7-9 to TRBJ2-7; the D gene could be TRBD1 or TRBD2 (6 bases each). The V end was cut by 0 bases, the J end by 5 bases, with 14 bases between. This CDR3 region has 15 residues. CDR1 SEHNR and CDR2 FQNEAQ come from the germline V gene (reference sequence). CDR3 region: CASSLAGGVMNEQYF. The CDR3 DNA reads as TGTGCCAGCAGCTTAGCGGGGGGCGTTATGAACGAGCAGTACTTC.

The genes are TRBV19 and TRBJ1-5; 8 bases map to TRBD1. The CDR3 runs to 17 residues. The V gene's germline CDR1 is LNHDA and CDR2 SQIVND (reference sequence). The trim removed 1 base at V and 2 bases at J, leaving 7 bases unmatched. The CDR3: CASSIVLGQGGNQPQHF. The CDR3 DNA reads TGTGCCAGTAGTATAGTCCTCGGACAGGGCGGCAATCAGCCCCAGCATTTT. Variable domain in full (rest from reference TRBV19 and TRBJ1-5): DGGITQSPKYLFRKEGQNVTLSCEQNLNHDAMYWYRQDPGQGLRLIYYSQIVNDFQKGDIAEGYSVSREKKESFPLTVTSAQKNPTAFYLCASSIVLGQGGNQPQHFGDGTRLSIL.

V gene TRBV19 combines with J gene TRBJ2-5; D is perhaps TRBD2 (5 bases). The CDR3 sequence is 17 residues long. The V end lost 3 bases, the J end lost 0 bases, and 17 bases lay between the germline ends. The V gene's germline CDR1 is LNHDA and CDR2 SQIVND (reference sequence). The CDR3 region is CASSISLAGKYQETQYF. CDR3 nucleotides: TGTGCCAGTAGTATTAGCTTGGCGGGCAAATACCAAGAGACCCAGTACTTC.

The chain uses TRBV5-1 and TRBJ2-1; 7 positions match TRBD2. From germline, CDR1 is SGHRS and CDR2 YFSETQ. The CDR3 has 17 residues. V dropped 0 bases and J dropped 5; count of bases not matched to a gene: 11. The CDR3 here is CASSLVYLREWDNEQFF. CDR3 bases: TGCGCCAGCAGCTTGGTGTATTTGCGGGAGTGGGACAATGAGCAGTTCTTC.

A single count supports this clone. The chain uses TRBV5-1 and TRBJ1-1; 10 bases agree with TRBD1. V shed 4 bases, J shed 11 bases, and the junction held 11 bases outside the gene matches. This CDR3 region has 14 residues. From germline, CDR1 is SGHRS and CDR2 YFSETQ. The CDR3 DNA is TGCGCCAGCAGCCAGACAGGGGGCGGGCGTGGGGCTTTCTTT. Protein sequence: CASSQTGGGRGAFF.

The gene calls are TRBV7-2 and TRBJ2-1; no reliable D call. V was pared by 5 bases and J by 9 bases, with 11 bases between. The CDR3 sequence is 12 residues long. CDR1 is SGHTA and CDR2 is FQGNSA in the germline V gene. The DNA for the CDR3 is TGTGCCAGCAGCCCGCAGTATGTTGAGCAGTTCTTC. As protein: CASSPQYVEQFF. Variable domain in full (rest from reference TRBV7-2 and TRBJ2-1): GAGVSQSPSNKVTEKGKDVELRCDPISGHTALYWYRQSLGQGLEFLIYFQGNSAPDKSGLPSDRFSAERTGGSVSTLTIQRTQQEDSAVYLCASSPQYVEQFFGPGTRLTVL.

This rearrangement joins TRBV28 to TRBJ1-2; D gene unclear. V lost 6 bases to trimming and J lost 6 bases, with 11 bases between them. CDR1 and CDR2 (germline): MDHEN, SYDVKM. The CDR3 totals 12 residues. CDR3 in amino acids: CASSVGEDGYTF. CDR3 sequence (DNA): TGTGCCAGCAGCGTCGGGGAGGATGGCTACACCTTC.

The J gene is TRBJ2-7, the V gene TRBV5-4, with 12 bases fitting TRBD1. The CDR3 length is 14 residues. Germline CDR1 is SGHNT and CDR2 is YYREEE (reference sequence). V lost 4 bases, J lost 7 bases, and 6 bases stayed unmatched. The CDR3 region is CASSRDRGQGEQYF. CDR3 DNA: TGTGCCAGCAGCCGGGACAGGGGGCAGGGGGAGCAGTACTTC.

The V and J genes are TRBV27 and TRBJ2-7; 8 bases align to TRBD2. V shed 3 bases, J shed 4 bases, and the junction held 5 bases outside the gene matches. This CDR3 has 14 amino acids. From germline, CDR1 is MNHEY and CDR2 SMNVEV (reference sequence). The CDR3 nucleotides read TGTGCCAGCAGTTTGGGCGGGAGGCGATACGAGCAGTACTTC. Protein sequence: CASSLGGRRYEQYF.

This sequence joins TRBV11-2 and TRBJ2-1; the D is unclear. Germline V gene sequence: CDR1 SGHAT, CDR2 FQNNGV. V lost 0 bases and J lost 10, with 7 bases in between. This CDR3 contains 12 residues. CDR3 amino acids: CASSLDRREQFF. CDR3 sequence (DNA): TGTGCCAGCAGCTTAGATCGGAGAGAGCAGTTCTTC.

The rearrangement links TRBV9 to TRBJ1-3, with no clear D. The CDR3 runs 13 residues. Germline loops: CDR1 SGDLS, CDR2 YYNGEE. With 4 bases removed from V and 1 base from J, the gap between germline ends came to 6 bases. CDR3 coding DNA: TGTGCCAGCAGCCCGATATCTGGAAACACCATATATTTT. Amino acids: CASSPISGNTIYF.

The CDR3 nucleotides read TGTGCCAGCGGGCTGGGGGGAGCCAAAAACATTCAGTACTTC. It encodes CASGLGGAKNIQYF. The chain carries TRBV28 and TRBJ2-4, with a weak D call TRBD2 (6 bases). The CDR3 covers 14 residues. V dropped 8 bases and J dropped 0 bases, with 11 bases sitting between them. CDR1 MDHEN and CDR2 SYDVKM come from the germline V gene.

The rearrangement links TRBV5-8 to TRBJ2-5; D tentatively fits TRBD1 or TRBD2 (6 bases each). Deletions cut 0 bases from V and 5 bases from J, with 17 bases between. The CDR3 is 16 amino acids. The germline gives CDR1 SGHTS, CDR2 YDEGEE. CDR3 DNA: TGTGCCAGCAGCTTGGGACTATCCCGGGGGCGGGAGACCCAGTACTTC. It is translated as CASSLGLSRGRETQYF.